By proportion, the clone carrying this T cell receptor beta chain is medium-sized. What the library attached to individual cDNA molecules were unique molecular identifiers. TCRdb itself ran the reads through MiXCR, one entry per CDR3 protein. The table lists about 120,000 distinct CDR3 sequences, over 7.5% of them singletons. The study extracted total RNA from unfractionated whole blood. This sample stems from a study of human T cells and chemical hapten exposure. The CDR3 runs 14 residues. Germline V lookup: CDR1 MRHNA, CDR2 SNTAGT. With 2 bases clipped from V and 4 bases from J, the junction kept 0 bases outside the gene matches.

The TCR comes from a human donor in good health. Some clones in this sample may be carry-over from other donors' samples. The rearrangement uses TRBV6-4 and TRBJ2-3; TRBD1 matches at 10 bases. The sequencing sample was made of whole blood. CDR3 DNA: TGTGCCAGCAGTGACGGGACAGGGGCAGATACGCAGTATTTT. It translates to CASSDGTGADTQYF.